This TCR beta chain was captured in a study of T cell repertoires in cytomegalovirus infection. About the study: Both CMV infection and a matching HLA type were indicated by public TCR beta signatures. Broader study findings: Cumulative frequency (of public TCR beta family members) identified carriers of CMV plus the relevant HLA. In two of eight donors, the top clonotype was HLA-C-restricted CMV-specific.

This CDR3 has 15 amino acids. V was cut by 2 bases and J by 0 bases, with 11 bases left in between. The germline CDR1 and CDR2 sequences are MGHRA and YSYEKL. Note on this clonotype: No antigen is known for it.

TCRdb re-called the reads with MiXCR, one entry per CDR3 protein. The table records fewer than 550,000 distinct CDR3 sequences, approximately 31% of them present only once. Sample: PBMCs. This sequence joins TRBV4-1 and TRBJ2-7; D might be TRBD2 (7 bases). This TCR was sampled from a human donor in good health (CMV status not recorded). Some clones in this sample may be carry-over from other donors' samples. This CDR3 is CASSQTGRASYEQYF. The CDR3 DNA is TGCGCCAGCAGCCAAACAGGGAGGGCCTCCTACGAGCAGTACTTC.